This T cell receptor beta chain was observed in a study of blood T cell repertoires in COVID-19. V was pared by 4 bases and J by 2 bases, with 11 bases between. The CDR3 covers 13 residues. Germline CDR1 and CDR2: GTSNPN and SVGIG (reference sequence). Original handling: Amplification of reference gene primers was used by the study to estimate nucleated cell counts. The repertoire was sequenced with immunoSEQ multiplex PCR; TCRdb's copy has only in-frame clones and lacks some. V, J and clone size were drawn from that table, and D and trimming were deduced from the DNA. The sample includes 250,000 to 300,000 clones, approximately 88% of them seen just once. During active infection, Seattle patients enrolled and were then monitored through disease.

The TCR comes from a woman in her seventies with COVID-19, enrolled during active disease. V is TRBV30 and J is TRBJ1-2, with TRBD1 as a possible D gene (5 bases). The sequencing sample was made of peripheral blood. CDR3 DNA sequence: TGTGCCTGGAAAAAGGGGCCCAACTATGGCTACACCTTC. Amino acids: CAWKKGPNYGYTF.